This T cell receptor (beta chain) was identified in a study of monozygotic twins with inflammatory bowel disease. Germline CDR1 is SGHRS and CDR2 is YFSETQ. This CDR3 region has 15 residues. Template switching introduced UMIs that contain a 6-nucleotide sample barcode. TCRdb re-called the 5' RACE reads and shows each CDR3 protein once, DNA omitted. The specimen's table records approximately 45,000 distinct CDR3 sequences. As regards this clonotype: Its antigen is not known.

Study-level results: A lone strong IBD-associated signal or clonotype found no support. On the inverse Simpson index, IBD patients scored lower for TCRbeta diversity than healthy co-twins. People with IBD had fewer clonotypes in common with others than healthy twins did, especially with disease activity.

Sequenced: blood. The V gene is TRBV5-1, the J gene TRBJ1-1; TCRdb designates TRBD1, a call that cannot be tested without DNA. The source of this sequence is a human donor with ulcerative colitis or Crohn's disease, or a healthy co-twin of an affected twin (not recorded which). The CDR3 reads CASSLAQTGRTEAFF.